This T cell receptor (beta chain) stems from a study of blood T cell repertoires in COVID-19. Across the whole study: From the United States, Italy and Spain came samples of acute and convalescent COVID-19. Nucleic acid was either cDNA or gDNA, and it came from T cells, B-cell-depleted T cells, or PBMCs.

The CDR3 is made up of 16 amino acids. Germline V lookup: CDR1 SGHVS, CDR2 FQNEAQ. V lost 6 bases and J lost 5; bases outside the gene matches: 9. In the study's own analysis: Counts of nucleated cells, estimated from reference gene primer amplification, were obtained. Some clones are missing from TCRdb's copy, which holds only in-frame ones; the method was immunoSEQ multiplex PCR. Clone size and V and J calls were adopted from that table, with D and trimming inferred from the DNA. Altogether about 150,000 clones are present, around 90% being singletons, with the ten largest covering over 3.5%. The rearrangement links TRBV7-8 to TRBJ1-3; TRBD1 agrees at 11 bases. The TCR comes from a woman aged 55-75 years with active or convalescent COVID-19. Sequences were obtained from peripheral blood. CDR3 residues: CASRLGTGGDRNTIYF. The CDR3 DNA follows: TGTGCCAGCAGACTAGGGACAGGGGGAGATCGAAACACCATATATTTT.